This T cell receptor beta chain was documented in a study of shared clonotypes between healthy human individuals. In the study overall: Aged 18 to 49, the donors were a couple of women and a few men. Whole-study results and caveats: Naive subsets typically showed greater estimated richness than memory subsets. A handful of donors held around 5% of naive CD4 clonotypes in common.

Terminally differentiated effector memory CD45RA+ cells were left out of the naive CD8 fraction, which was CD45RO-negative and positively selected for CCR7. The CDR3 covers 13 residues. Germline assignment: CDR1 SEHNR and CDR2 FQNEAQ (reference sequence). Trimming cost V 4 bases and J 11 bases, with 17 bases left between them. A remark on this clone: Its antigen is as yet unknown.

Execution of the assay was at deep level. Assay used: immunoSEQ multiplex PCR; TCRdb lists only in-frame clones, some missing. The sample contains around 1.9 million clones, around 93% of which appear only once. Sequencing input: naive CD8+ T cells from PBMCs. The chain has TRBV7-9 and TRBJ1-1, with TRBD1 as a possible D gene (6 bases). The sequence was collected from a young man in good health. Some clones in this sample may be carry-over from other donors' samples. The CDR3, as DNA: TGTGCCAGCAGCTACCACAGGGATGGAGGGGCTTTCTTT. Translation: CASSYHRDGGAFF.